This is a list of T cell receptor beta chains from one sample in a study of T cells in localized non-small cell lung cancer. Only in-frame clones appear in the TCRdb table, and some are missing; sequencing was by immunoSEQ multiplex PCR. The sample holds about 78,000 clones, 84% seen once. The material sequenced was peripheral blood, taken before any cancer treatment. These TCRs come from a man between 40 and 75 years old with stage I lung adenocarcinoma. The CDR3 runs from the conserved cysteine through the conserved F or W. The D gene is left open where the match is weak. The listing skips clone size in some rows; elsewhere it reads once, few, many or a size class.

cdr3_aa: CASSRFFSQPQHF
cdr3_nt: TGTGCCAGCAGCCGGTTCTTCTCTCAGCCCCAGCATTTT
cdr3_length: 13
d_call: NA
clone_size: few
j_call: TRBJ1-5
v_call: TRBV27

cdr3_aa: CASGDRLDEKLFF
cdr3_nt: TGTGCCAGTGGGGACAGGTTGGATGAAAAACTGTTTTTT
cdr3_length: 13
d_call: TRBD1
clone_size: NA
j_call: TRBJ1-4
v_call: TRBV19

cdr3_aa: CAWSEGGAFYEQYF
cdr3_nt: TGTGCCTGGAGCGAAGGGGGGGCATTTTACGAGCAGTACTTC
cdr3_length: 14
d_call: NA
clone_size: NA
j_call: TRBJ2-7
v_call: TRBV30

cdr3_aa: CASSLAMGDGEKLFF
cdr3_nt: TGTGCCAGCAGCTTAGCCATGGGGGACGGTGAAAAACTGTTTTTT
cdr3_length: 15
d_call: NA
clone_size: NA
j_call: TRBJ1-4
v_call: TRBV7-9

cdr3_aa: CASSLQQGAGTQYF
cdr3_nt: TGTGCCAGCAGCCTACAACAGGGGGCCGGTACGCAGTATTTT
cdr3_length: 14
d_call: TRBD1
clone_size: NA
j_call: TRBJ2-3
v_call: TRBV6-6

cdr3_aa: CASSLSGTDTQYF
cdr3_nt: TGCGCCAGCAGCTTGTCTGGGACGGATACGCAGTATTTT
cdr3_length: 13
d_call: NA
clone_size: NA
j_call: TRBJ2-3
v_call: TRBV5-1

cdr3_aa: CASSPRTDTQYF
cdr3_nt: TGTGCCAGTAGTCCCCGCACAGATACGCAGTATTTT
cdr3_length: 12
d_call: NA
clone_size: NA
j_call: TRBJ2-3
v_call: TRBV19

cdr3_aa: CASSSYRDRGRNSPLHF
cdr3_nt: TGTGCCAGCAGCTCCTACCGGGACAGAGGACGCAATTCACCCCTCCACTTT
cdr3_length: 17
d_call: TRBD1
clone_size: few
j_call: TRBJ1-6
v_call: TRBV7-2

cdr3_aa: CASSLGRESYEQYF
cdr3_nt: TGTGCCAGCAGCTTAGGGCGGGAGTCCTACGAGCAGTACTTC
cdr3_length: 14
d_call: TRBD2
clone_size: NA
j_call: TRBJ2-7
v_call: TRBV7-2

cdr3_aa: CAWSPFNYGYTF
cdr3_nt: TGTGCCTGGAGTCCCTTTAACTATGGCTACACCTTC
cdr3_length: 12
d_call: NA
clone_size: NA
j_call: TRBJ1-2
v_call: TRBV30

cdr3_aa: CASSLGRNYEQYF
cdr3_nt: TGTGCCAGCAGCTTGGGTAGGAACTACGAGCAGTACTTC
cdr3_length: 13
d_call: NA
clone_size: NA
j_call: TRBJ2-7
v_call: TRBV5-6

cdr3_aa: CASSSQGAGSYEQYF
cdr3_nt: TGTGCCAGCAGTTCACAGGGGGCCGGCTCCTACGAGCAGTACTTC
cdr3_length: 15
d_call: TRBD1
clone_size: NA
j_call: TRBJ2-7
v_call: TRBV6-1

cdr3_aa: CASSLELLGYGSGYEQYF
cdr3_nt: TGTGCCAGCAGCTTAGAGTTATTGGGGTATGGAAGTGGGTACGAGCAGTACTTC
cdr3_length: 18
d_call: NA
clone_size: NA
j_call: TRBJ2-7
v_call: TRBV7-2

cdr3_aa: CASSTQFSPVYF
cdr3_nt: TGTGCCAGCAGCACTCAGTTTTCCCCCGTATACTTC
cdr3_length: 12
d_call: NA
clone_size: NA
j_call: TRBJ2-4
v_call: TRBV7-3

cdr3_aa: CASISGGGTGELFF
cdr3_nt: TGTGCCAGCATATCGGGGGGCGGGACCGGGGAGCTGTTTTTT
cdr3_length: 14
d_call: NA
clone_size: NA
j_call: TRBJ2-2
v_call: TRBV6-5

cdr3_aa: CASSLGTSGIYEQYF
cdr3_nt: TGTGCCAGCAGCTTAGGGACTAGCGGAATTTACGAGCAGTACTTC
cdr3_length: 15
d_call: TRBD2
clone_size: few
j_call: TRBJ2-7
v_call: TRBV7-8

cdr3_aa: CASSPGQNNSPLHF
cdr3_nt: TGTGCCAGCAGTCCGGGACAAAATAATTCACCCCTCCACTTT
cdr3_length: 14
d_call: NA
clone_size: few
j_call: TRBJ1-6
v_call: TRBV27